One sample yielded the 16 T cell receptor beta chains listed below, sequenced in a study of cytomegalovirus exposure and HLA in healthy donors (dated by TCRdb to about 2017). Library method: the immunoSEQ multiplex PCR assay. The multiplex PCR relied on a mix of 60 forward primers for TCR Vbeta segments and 13 reverse primers for TCR Jbeta segments. TCRdb took this table from immuneACCESS and kept in-frame rearrangements with V and J called. Such tables lack part of the clones; where checked against another copy, unresolved V genes explain under half of the gap, and the rest is unexplained. In this sample the table shows 160,000 or so clones, more than 65% of which occur a single time. About 1.3% of the sample lies in the top ten. Sequenced material: PBMCs. All receptors derive from a woman in her 50s in good health and CMV-seronegative.

The chain combines TRBV28 with TRBJ1-1; 12 bases line up with TRBD1. Germline V lookup: CDR1 MDHEN, CDR2 SYDVKM. This CDR3 has 16 residues. V was pared by 5 bases and J by 9 bases, with 13 bases of the junction left unmatched. The CDR3, as DNA: TGTGCCAGCAGTCCGCCGGGACAGGGGGCTTTTTTGCAAGCTTTCTTT. This gives the protein CASSPPGQGAFLQAFF.

This clone was picked up a small number of times. V is TRBV6-6 and J is TRBJ2-7, with 7 positions matching TRBD1. V lost 6 bases and J lost 0; bases outside the gene matches: 5. Germline V gives CDR1 MNHNY, CDR2 SVGAGI (reference sequence). The CDR3 length is 14 residues. The CDR3 bases are TGTGCCAGCAGGCAGGCAGGGGGCTCCTACGAGCAGTACTTC. Protein product: CASRQAGGSYEQYF.

The rearrangement joins TRBV5-1 to TRBJ2-5; 7 bases agree with TRBD2. The CDR3 is made up of 13 amino acids. CDR1 is SGHRS, CDR2 YFSETQ, per germline. The V gene end was trimmed by 6 bases and the J gene end by 5 bases; junction bases not matched to a gene: 7. Here the CDR3 DNA reads TGCGCCAGCAACCTGGGGGGGAAGGAGACCCAGTACTTC. Protein product: CASNLGGKETQYF. Full variable domain (outside the CDR3, taken from reference TRBV5-1 and TRBJ2-5): KAGVTQTPRYLIKTRGQQVTLSCSPISGHRSVSWYQQTPGQGLQFLFEYFSETQRNKGNFPGRFSGRQFSNSRSEMNVSTLELGDSALYLCASNLGGKETQYFGPGTRLLVL.

The chain employs TRBV28 and TRBJ1-5; tentatively, D is TRBD1 (5 bases). This CDR3 spans 14 amino acids. From germline, CDR1 is MDHEN and CDR2 SYDVKM. V was pared by 6 bases and J by 3 bases, with 12 bases between. The CDR3 coding sequence is TGTGCCAGCAGCTACCAGGGTAACAATCAGCCCCAGCATTTT. The encoded protein is CASSYQGNNQPQHF. The variable domain in full, completed from reference TRBV28 and TRBJ1-5, reads DVKVTQSSRYLVKRTGEKVFLECVQDMDHENMFWYRQDPGLGLRLIYFSYDVKMKEKGDIPEGYSVSREKKERFSLILESASTNQTSMYLCASSYQGNNQPQHFGDGTRLSIL.

Notes on this clone: The junction differs from germline at one of its ends, possibly a read error. The chain uses TRBV7-7 and TRBJ1-5; TRBD1 is a possible D gene (5 bases). The CDR3 has 14 amino acids. CDR1 is SSHAT and CDR2 is FNYEAQ in the germline V gene (reference sequence). CDR3 in amino acids: CASSLEGFNQPQHF. CDR3 DNA sequence: TGTGCTAGCAGCTTGGAGGGGTTCAATCAGCCCCAGCATTTT.

This chain links TRBV6-5 with TRBJ2-7, with 9 bases lining up with TRBD1. The CDR3 runs 14 residues. The germline V gene has CDR1 MNHEY and CDR2 SVGAGI. V was clipped by 6 bases and J by 2 bases; unmatched bases: 5. This CDR3 reads CASRRTGVAYEQYF. The CDR3 DNA sequence: TGTGCCAGCAGAAGGACAGGGGTAGCCTACGAGCAGTACTTC.

The J gene is TRBJ1-2, the V gene TRBV6-5; no clear D. From germline, CDR1 is MNHEY and CDR2 SVGAGI. The CDR3 loop spans 14 amino acids. V lost 7 bases and J lost 3, with 15 bases in between. CDR3 loop: CASTEEESHYGYTF. DNA for the CDR3: TGTGCCAGCACCGAGGAGGAGTCTCACTATGGCTACACCTTC.

The chain links TRBV5-4 to TRBJ2-7; D might be TRBD2 (6 bases). The V gene lost 4 bases and the J gene lost 1 base, with 9 bases spanning the gap. This CDR3 contains 13 residues. Germline assignment: CDR1 SGHNT and CDR2 YYREEE (reference sequence). For the CDR3, the DNA is TGTGCCAGCAGCCGGGGGTTATCCTACGAGCAGTACTTC. It codes for CASSRGLSYEQYF.

About this clone itself: Other DNA sequences in the same sample also yield this CDR3. This chain connects TRBV9 to TRBJ2-7, with TRBD1 as a possible D gene (5 bases). CDR1 and CDR2 from the germline V gene are SGDLS and YYNGEE. Between the trimmed V and J ends, which lost 0 bases and 6 bases, there was a span of 7 bases. The CDR3 is 12 residues long. As DNA, the CDR3 is TGTGCCAGCAGCGTAGGGGGCAGCGAGCAGTACTTC. Protein sequence: CASSVGGSEQYF.

This clone was observed a single time. The V gene is TRBV6-6, the J gene TRBJ1-1, with 8 bases fitting TRBD1. Germline CDR1 MNHNY, CDR2 SVGAGI (reference sequence). The length of the CDR3 is 14 residues. V was pared by 6 bases and J by 1 base, with 4 bases of the junction left unmatched. CDR3 sequence: CASSSGTGNTEAFF. In nucleotides, the CDR3 is TGTGCCAGCAGCTCCGGGACAGGGAACACTGAAGCTTTCTTT.

This clone has a handful of counts. The chain uses TRBV4-2 and TRBJ2-3; D remains ambiguous. Deletions cut 0 bases from V and 6 bases from J, with 13 bases between. The CDR3 has 15 residues. The germline V gene encodes CDR1 LGHNA and CDR2 YNFKEQ. Here the CDR3 reads CASSQEFTDGDTQYF. Written as DNA, the CDR3 is TGTGCCAGCAGCCAAGAATTTACCGACGGGGATACGCAGTATTTT.

This chain uses TRBV5-4 with TRBJ1-2, with D perhaps matching TRBD1 (6 bases). The CDR3 has 15 amino acids. V was pared by 1 base and J by 5 bases, with 15 bases between. Germline CDR1 and CDR2: SGHNT and YYREEE (reference sequence). The CDR3 region is CASSLKQGGRYGYTF. The CDR3 DNA follows: TGTGCCAGCAGCTTGAAACAGGGAGGGAGGTATGGCTACACCTTC.

This sequence joins TRBV7-2 and TRBJ1-2; 8 bases agree with TRBD1. V shed 2 bases, J shed 2 bases, and the junction held 10 bases outside the gene matches. Per germline, CDR1 SGHTA and CDR2 FQGNSA. This CDR3 has 17 residues. The CDR3 loop reads CASSLRPGTGVNYGYTF. In DNA form, the CDR3 reads TGTGCCAGCAGCTTAAGACCGGGGACAGGAGTGAACTATGGCTACACCTTC.

V and J are TRBV15 and TRBJ1-2; perhaps TRBD1 as D (6 bases). Trimming cost V 0 bases and J 7 bases, with 12 bases left between them. Germline lookup yields CDR1 LNHNV and CDR2 YYDKDF (reference sequence). This CDR3 spans 14 amino acids. CDR3 in DNA: TGTGCCACCAGCAGAGAGATAGGGGGGGGTGGCTACACCTTC. This sequence encodes CATSREIGGGGYTF.

The chain couples TRBV28 to TRBJ1-5, with D maybe TRBD1 (6 bases). The CDR3 loop spans 14 amino acids. CDR1 and CDR2 from the germline V gene are MDHEN and SYDVKM. V was shortened by 6 bases and J by 7 bases, with 16 bases between the two germline ends. The CDR3 nucleotides read TGTGCCAGCAGCCCTGGACAGACGGGGCAGCCCCAGCATTTT. It yields the protein CASSPGQTGQPQHF.

The V and J genes are TRBV5-1 and TRBJ1-4; no reliable D call. This CDR3 is 12 amino acids long. Germline values: CDR1 SGHRS, CDR2 YFSETQ. V was cut by 2 bases and J by 6 bases, with 5 bases left in between. The CDR3 is CASSFGDEKLFF. CDR3 sequence (DNA): TGCGCCAGCAGCTTCGGGGATGAAAAACTGTTTTTT.